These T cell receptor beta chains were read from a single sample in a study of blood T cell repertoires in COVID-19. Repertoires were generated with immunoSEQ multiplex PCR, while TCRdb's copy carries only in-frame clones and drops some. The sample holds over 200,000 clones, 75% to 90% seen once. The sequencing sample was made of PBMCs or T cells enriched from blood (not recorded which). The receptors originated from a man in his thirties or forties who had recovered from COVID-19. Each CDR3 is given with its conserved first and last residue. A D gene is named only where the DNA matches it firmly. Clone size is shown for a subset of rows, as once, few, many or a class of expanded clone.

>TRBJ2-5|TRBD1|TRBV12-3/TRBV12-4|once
CASSFDREETQYF
TGTGCCAGCAGTTTTGACAGGGAAGAGACCCAGTACTTC
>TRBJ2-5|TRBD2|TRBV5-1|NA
CASSSRLAEETQYF
TGCGCCAGCAGCTCCCGACTAGCGGAAGAGACCCAGTACTTC
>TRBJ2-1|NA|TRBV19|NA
CASSMKRNTGYNEQFF
TGTGCCAGTAGTATGAAGCGGAACACGGGATACAATGAGCAGTTCTTC
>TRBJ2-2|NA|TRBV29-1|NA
CSVEMVYGSTNTGELFF
TGCAGCGTTGAAATGGTGTATGGGAGTACGAACACCGGGGAGCTGTTTTTT
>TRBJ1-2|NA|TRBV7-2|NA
CASSLVPGGVWDGYTF
TGTGCCAGCAGCTTAGTTCCGGGAGGAGTATGGGATGGCTACACCTTC
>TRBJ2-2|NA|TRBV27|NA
CASRRTNTGELFF
TGTGCCAGCAGGAGGACAAACACCGGGGAGCTGTTTTTT
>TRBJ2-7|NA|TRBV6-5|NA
CASMASYEQYF
TGTGCCAGCATGGCTTCGTACGAGCAGTACTTC
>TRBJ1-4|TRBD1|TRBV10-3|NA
CAAQQGGGEKLFF
TGTGCCGCACAACAGGGGGGGGGTGAAAAACTGTTTTTT
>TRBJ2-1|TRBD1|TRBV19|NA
CASSWTGPIYNEQFF
TGTGCCAGTAGTTGGACAGGGCCAATTTACAATGAGCAGTTCTTC
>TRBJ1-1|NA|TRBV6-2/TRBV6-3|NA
CASSYSRESMNTEAFF
TGTGCCAGCAGTTACTCGAGGGAAAGCATGAACACTGAAGCTTTCTTT
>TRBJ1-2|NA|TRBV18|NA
CASSPGQTNNYGYTF
TGTGCCAGCTCGCCCGGACAGACAAATAACTATGGCTACACCTTC
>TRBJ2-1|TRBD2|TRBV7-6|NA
CASSTWTSGNEQFF
TGTGCCAGCAGCACATGGACTAGCGGCAATGAGCAGTTCTTC
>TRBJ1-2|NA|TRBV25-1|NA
CASSDSQGGMSYGYTF
TGTGCCAGCAGTGACTCACAGGGTGGGATGTCCTATGGCTACACCTTC
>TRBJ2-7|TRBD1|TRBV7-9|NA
CASSSSPGQGSNEQYF
TGTGCCAGCAGCTCGTCACCGGGACAGGGGTCAAACGAGCAGTACTTC
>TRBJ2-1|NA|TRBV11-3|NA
CASSPRAGDPYNEQFF
TGTGCCAGCAGCCCCCGGGCAGGGGACCCCTACAATGAGCAGTTCTTC
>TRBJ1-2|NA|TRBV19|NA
CASMAPEQTNYGYTF
TGTGCCAGTATGGCCCCGGAACAGACTAACTATGGCTACACCTTC
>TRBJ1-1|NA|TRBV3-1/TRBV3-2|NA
CASSQDQAEAFF
TGTGCCAGCAGCCAAGATCAGGCTGAAGCTTTCTTT
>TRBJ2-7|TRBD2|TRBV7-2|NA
CASSFGLRGTSGIYEQYF
TGTGCCAGCAGCTTTGGGCTGCGCGGGACTAGCGGAATCTACGAGCAGTACTTC
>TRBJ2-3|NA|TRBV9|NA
CASSVGGLADTQYF
TGTGCCAGCAGCGTAGGAGGGCTAGCAGATACGCAGTATTTT
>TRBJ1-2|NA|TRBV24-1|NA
CATSGSLGGGYTF
TGTGCCACCAGTGGATCACTCGGTGGTGGCTACACCTTC
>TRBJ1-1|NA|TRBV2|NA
CASSEWVPGEAFF
TGTGCCAGCAGTGAATGGGTGCCAGGCGAAGCTTTCTTT
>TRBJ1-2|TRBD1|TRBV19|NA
CASRDRGDRGYGYTF
TGTGCCAGCCGAGACAGGGGAGATAGGGGCTATGGCTACACCTTC
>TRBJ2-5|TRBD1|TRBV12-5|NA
CASGLGNGTGAAETQYF
TGTGCTAGTGGTTTGGGAAACGGGACAGGGGCTGCAGAGACCCAGTACTTC
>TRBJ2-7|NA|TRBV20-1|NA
CSASIAYEQYF
TGCAGTGCTAGTATAGCCTACGAGCAGTACTTC
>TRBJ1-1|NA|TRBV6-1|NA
CASSDGGRKGAEAFF
TGTGCCAGCAGTGACGGGGGTAGAAAGGGCGCTGAAGCTTTCTTT
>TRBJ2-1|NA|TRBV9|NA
CASSITGSPYNEQFF
TGTGCCAGCAGTATAACAGGGTCCCCATACAATGAGCAGTTCTTC
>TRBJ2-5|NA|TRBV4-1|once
CASSQPPRKTQYF
TGCGCCAGCAGCCAACCCCCTCGTAAGACCCAGTACTTC
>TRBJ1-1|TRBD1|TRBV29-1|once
CSVFRRQGPLVNTEAFF
TGCAGCGTCTTCCGACGACAGGGGCCCCTTGTGAACACTGAAGCTTTCTTT
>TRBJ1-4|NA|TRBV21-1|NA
CASSKDRDRTNEKLFF
TGTGCCAGCAGCAAAGACCGGGACAGGACTAATGAAAAACTGTTTTTT
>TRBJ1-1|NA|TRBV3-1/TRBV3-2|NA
CASSPPGNTEAFF
TGTGCCAGCAGCCCTCCAGGGAACACTGAAGCTTTCTTT
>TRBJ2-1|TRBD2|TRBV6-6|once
CASSSTSGSIYEQFF
TGTGCCAGCAGTTCAACTAGCGGGAGCATCTATGAGCAGTTCTTC
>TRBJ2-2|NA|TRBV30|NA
CAWSVRGELFF
TGTGCCTGGAGTGTACGGGGGGAGCTGTTTTTT
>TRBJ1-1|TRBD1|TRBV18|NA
CASSPGTGANTEAFF
TGTGCCAGCTCACCAGGGACAGGGGCTAACACTGAAGCTTTCTTT
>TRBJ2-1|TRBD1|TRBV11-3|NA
CASSARPGQAYNEQFF
TGTGCCAGCAGCGCCCGCCCGGGACAGGCCTACAATGAGCAGTTCTTC
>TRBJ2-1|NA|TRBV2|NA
CASRRVSSYNEQFF
TGTGCCAGCCGACGGGTCAGCTCCTACAATGAGCAGTTCTTC
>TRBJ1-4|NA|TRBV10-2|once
CASFRGPNEKLFF
TGCGCCAGCTTCAGGGGTCCTAATGAAAAACTGTTTTTT
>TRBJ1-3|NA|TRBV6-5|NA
CASISKNSGNTIYF
TGTGCCAGTATAAGCAAAAACTCTGGAAACACCATATATTTT
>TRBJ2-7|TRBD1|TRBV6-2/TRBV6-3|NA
CASSYWVPGQGDEQYF
TGTGCCAGCAGTTACTGGGTCCCGGGACAGGGTGACGAGCAGTACTTC
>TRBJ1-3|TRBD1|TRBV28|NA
CASTHTGTGDSGNTIYF
TGTGCCAGCACCCACACCGGGACAGGAGACTCTGGAAACACCATATATTTT
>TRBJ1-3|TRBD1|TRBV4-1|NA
CASSQGWDRGAGNTIYF
TGCGCCAGCAGCCAAGGGTGGGACAGGGGTGCTGGAAACACCATATATTTT
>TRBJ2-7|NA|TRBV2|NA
CAIRDLHGQYF
TGTGCCATCAGGGACTTACACGGGCAGTACTTC
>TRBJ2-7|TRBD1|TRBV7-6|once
CASSLDRGSEQYF
TGTGCCAGCAGCTTGGACAGGGGGTCCGAGCAGTACTTC